Listed below are T cell receptor beta chains from one sample, sequenced in a study of blood T cell repertoires in COVID-19. The data were produced by immunoSEQ multiplex PCR, yet TCRdb's version contains in-frame clones alone and is incomplete. The data show about 62,000 clones, approximately 90% seen once. The sample comprised peripheral blood. These receptors all stem from an elderly woman with acute or convalescent COVID-19. The CDR3 runs from the conserved cysteine through the conserved F or W. The D gene is left open where the match is weak. A clone size is listed for some rows: how often the clone was seen (once, few, many), or a class if it is expanded.

J gene,clone size,V gene,D gene,CDR3 DNA,CDR3 protein
TRBJ2-1,-,TRBV11-2,TRBD2,TGTGCCAGCAGCTTTCGGATAGCGGGAGAGGGGGAGCAGTTCTTC,CASSFRIAGEGEQFF
TRBJ2-1,-,TRBV10-3,-,TGTGCCATCAGTGGGCAGGGGCGAGAGTACAATGAGCAGTTCTTC,CAISGQGREYNEQFF
TRBJ2-5,-,TRBV18,-,TGTGCCAGCTCACCACCATCCCAGGGGTCGAGGGAGACCCAGTACTTC,CASSPPSQGSRETQYF
TRBJ1-1,-,TRBV2,-,TGTGCCAGCAGCACGAGTCTCACTGAAGCTTTCTTT,CASSTSLTEAFF
TRBJ2-3,-,TRBV15,-,TGTGCCACCACCTTGCCGGGATCTAGCACAGATACGCAGTATTTT,CATTLPGSSTDTQYF
TRBJ2-7,-,TRBV4-3,TRBD2,TGCGCCAGCAGCCCGGGAGGTGGCAGGGCTCCCTACGAGCAGTACTTC,CASSPGGGRAPYEQYF
TRBJ1-6,-,TRBV29-1,-,TGCAGCGCTCAAGTGGGGGGGAATTCACCCCTCCACTTT,CSAQVGGNSPLHF
TRBJ2-1,-,TRBV9,-,TGTGCCAGCAGCGTAGGGGCTAGCTTGTACAATGAGCAGTTCTTC,CASSVGASLYNEQFF
TRBJ1-4,-,TRBV19,TRBD1,TGTGCCAGTAGTACCCAGGGGGCTGGTAATGAAAAACTGTTTTTT,CASSTQGAGNEKLFF
TRBJ1-3,few,TRBV2,TRBD1,TGTGCCAGCAGTGAGGGGACAGTAACTGGAAACACCATATATTTT,CASSEGTVTGNTIYF
TRBJ1-1,-,TRBV28,TRBD1,TGTGCCAGTACAGGGGACACTGAAGCTTTCTTT,CASTGDTEAFF
TRBJ2-2,few,TRBV10-1,TRBD1,TGCGCCAGCAGTACCTCCGGGACAGGGGGCACCGGGGAGCTGTTTTTT,CASSTSGTGGTGELFF
TRBJ2-7,-,TRBV7-8,TRBD1,TGTGCCAGCAGCTTAGGTCCTCCATTTCAGGGACAGGGGGGTGAGCAGTACTTC,CASSLGPPFQGQGGEQYF
TRBJ1-3,-,TRBV28,-,TGTGCCAGCACCGCGGCGGGCGTCGTCTCTGGAAACACCATATATTTT,CASTAAGVVSGNTIYF
TRBJ1-4,-,TRBV7-6,TRBD1,TGTGCCAGCAGCCACGGACAGGGGGGTGAAAAACTGTTTTTT,CASSHGQGGEKLFF
TRBJ2-2,once,TRBV18,TRBD1,TGTGCCAGCTCACCATTCGGACAGGGGACGAACACCGGGGAGCTGTTTTTT,CASSPFGQGTNTGELFF
TRBJ2-5,-,TRBV7-2,TRBD2,TGTGCCAGCAGCCCAGGGACTAGCCTAAGGAGGACCCAGTACTTC,CASSPGTSLRRTQYF